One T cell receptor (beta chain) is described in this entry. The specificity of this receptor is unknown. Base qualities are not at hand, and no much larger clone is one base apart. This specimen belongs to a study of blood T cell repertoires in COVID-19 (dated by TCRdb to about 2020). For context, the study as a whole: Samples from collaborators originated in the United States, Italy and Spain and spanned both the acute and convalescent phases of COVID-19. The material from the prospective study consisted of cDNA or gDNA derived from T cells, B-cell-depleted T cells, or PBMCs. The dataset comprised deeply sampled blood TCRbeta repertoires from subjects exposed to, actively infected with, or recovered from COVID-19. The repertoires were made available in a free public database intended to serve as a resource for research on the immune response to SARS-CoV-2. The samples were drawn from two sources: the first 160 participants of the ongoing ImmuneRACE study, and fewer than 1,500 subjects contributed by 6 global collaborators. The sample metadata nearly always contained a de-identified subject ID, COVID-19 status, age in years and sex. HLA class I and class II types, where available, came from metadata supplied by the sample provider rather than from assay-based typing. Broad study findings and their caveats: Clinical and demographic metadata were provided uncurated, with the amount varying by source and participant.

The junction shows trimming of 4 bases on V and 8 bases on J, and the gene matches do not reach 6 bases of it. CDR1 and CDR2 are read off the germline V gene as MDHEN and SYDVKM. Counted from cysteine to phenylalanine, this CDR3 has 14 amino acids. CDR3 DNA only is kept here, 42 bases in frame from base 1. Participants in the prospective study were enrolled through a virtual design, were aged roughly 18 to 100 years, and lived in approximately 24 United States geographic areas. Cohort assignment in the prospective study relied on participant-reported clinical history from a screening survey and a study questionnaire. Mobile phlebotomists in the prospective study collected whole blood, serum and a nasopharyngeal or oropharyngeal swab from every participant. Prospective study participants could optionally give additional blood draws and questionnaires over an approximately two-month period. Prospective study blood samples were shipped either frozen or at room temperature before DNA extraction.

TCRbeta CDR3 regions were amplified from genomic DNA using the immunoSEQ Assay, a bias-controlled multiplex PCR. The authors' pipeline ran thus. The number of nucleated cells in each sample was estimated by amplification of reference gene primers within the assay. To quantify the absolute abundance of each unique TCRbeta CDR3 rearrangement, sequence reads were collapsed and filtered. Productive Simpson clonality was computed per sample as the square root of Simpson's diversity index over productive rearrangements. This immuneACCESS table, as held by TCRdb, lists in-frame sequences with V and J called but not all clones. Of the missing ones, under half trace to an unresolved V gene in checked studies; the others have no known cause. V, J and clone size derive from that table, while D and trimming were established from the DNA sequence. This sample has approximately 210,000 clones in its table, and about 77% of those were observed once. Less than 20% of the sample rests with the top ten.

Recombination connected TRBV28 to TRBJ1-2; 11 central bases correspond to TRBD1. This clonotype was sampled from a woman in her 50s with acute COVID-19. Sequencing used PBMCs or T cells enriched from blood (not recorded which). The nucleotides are TGTGCCAGCAGTTCCGGACAGGGGGCAATCGGCTACACCTTC. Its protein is CASSSGQGAIGYTF.